This T cell receptor (beta chain) was recovered during a study of blood T cell repertoires in COVID-19. Background on the study: Samples taken during acute and convalescent COVID-19 were collected in the United States, Italy and Spain. In each case, the material was cDNA or gDNA derived from T cells, B-cell-depleted T cells, or PBMCs.

The protocol was immunoSEQ multiplex PCR, while the TCRdb copy is restricted to in-frame clones and leaves out a portion. The sample holds some 260,000 clones, around 84% seen once. Self-reported history from a screening survey and questionnaire set each donor's cohort. Between the trimmed V and J ends, which lost 4 bases and 5 bases, there was a span of 14 bases. CDR3 size: 15 residues. Germline values: CDR1 MGHDK, CDR2 SYGVNS. The chain recombines TRBV25-1 with TRBJ1-4; D call uncertain. Specimen: PBMCs or T cells enriched from blood (not recorded which). The receptor was isolated from a man aged 30 to 39 with acute COVID-19. The CDR3 sequence is CASSALSGTNEKLFF. In DNA, the CDR3 is TGTGCCAGCAGTGCCCTCTCAGGTACCAATGAAAAACTGTTTTTT.